The 23 T cell receptor beta chains listed next were all sequenced from one sample in a study of neoadjuvant nivolumab and ipilimumab in lung cancer. Sequenced by immunoSEQ multiplex PCR; TCRdb stores in-frame clones only, minus some. The sample has tens of thousands of clones, more than 65% seen once. The specimen comprised peripheral blood, sampled before neoadjuvant nivolumab, alone or with ipilimumab. These receptors all come from an adult with non-small cell lung cancer.

This chain links TRBV7-9 with TRBJ2-7, with unresolved D. The ends were cut back, 2 bases at V and 7 bases at J, with 6 bases in the middle. The CDR3 spans 11 residues. CDR1 SEHNR and CDR2 FQNEAQ come from the germline V gene (reference sequence). The DNA of the CDR3 is TGTGCCAGCAGCTTATCCCAGGAGCAGTACTTC. It translates to CASSLSQEQYF.

This clone appeared once. The rearrangement uses TRBV7-9 and TRBJ2-7, with 8 bases matching TRBD1. Germline V gives CDR1 SEHNR, CDR2 FQNEAQ (reference sequence). The CDR3 is 16 residues long. V dropped 1 base and J dropped 7; count of bases not matched to a gene: 12. The CDR3 DNA sequence: TGTGCCAGCAGCTTAGGGCTCGGGACAGGAGGCTTGGAGCAGTACTTC. As protein: CASSLGLGTGGLEQYF.

This clone was counted once. The chain joins TRBV7-9 to TRBJ1-2; 9 nucleotides match TRBD1. Unmatched junction bases numbered 3, after V lost 8 bases and J lost 2 bases. Germline V gene data show CDR1 as SEHNR and CDR2 as FQNEAQ (reference sequence). This CDR3 has 13 residues. The CDR3, as DNA: TGTGCCAGCTACAGGGGGCTGAACTATGGCTACACCTTC. Protein product: CASYRGLNYGYTF.

The V and J genes are TRBV6-5 and TRBJ2-5, with D possibly TRBD1 on 5 matching bases. In germline, CDR1 is MNHEY, CDR2 SVGAGI. CDR3 length: 13 amino acids. Trimming removed 6 bases from V and 5 bases from J, with 13 bases in between. CDR3: CASRRQGAETQYF. The CDR3 DNA is TGTGCCAGCAGAAGGCAGGGCGCCGAGACCCAGTACTTC.

In DNA, the CDR3 is TGTGCCAGCAGCCCCGACAGGGTACATGGCTACACCTTC. It translates to CASSPDRVHGYTF. V gene TRBV7-6 combines with J gene TRBJ1-2; TRBD1 matches at 7 bases. After removal of 5 bases from V and 6 bases from J, the junction contained 6 bases not matched to a gene. Per germline, CDR1 SGHVS and CDR2 FNYEAQ. The CDR3 is 13 residues long.

This chain connects TRBV30 to TRBJ1-1; D might be TRBD1 (6 bases). The CDR3 has 12 residues. V was trimmed by 4 bases and J by 14 bases, leaving 20 bases between them. Germline V gives CDR1 GTSNPN, CDR2 SVGIG (reference sequence). The CDR3 loop reads CAWIFPPGGCFF. The CDR3, as DNA: TGTGCCTGGATTTTCCCCCCGGGGGGCTGCTTCTTT.

The chain links TRBV6-1 to TRBJ1-1; D possibly corresponds to TRBD1 (6 bases). CDR1 and CDR2 (germline): MNHNS, SASEGT. The CDR3 consists of 13 residues. Between the trimmed V and J ends, which lost 7 bases and 1 base, there was a span of 10 bases. In DNA, the CDR3 is TGTGCCAGCATACTACAGGGGAACACTGAAGCTTTCTTT. This gives the protein CASILQGNTEAFF.

This chain uses TRBV4-1 with TRBJ1-1, with D perhaps TRBD1 (5 bases). V gave up 4 bases and J gave up 4 bases, with 28 bases separating them. Germline V gene data show CDR1 as MGHRA and CDR2 as YSYEKL. The CDR3 loop spans 19 amino acids. This CDR3 is CASSRKQGETPGLGTEAFF. The CDR3 DNA reads as TGCGCCAGCAGCCGAAAGCAGGGCGAGACCCCAGGGCTCGGCACTGAAGCTTTCTTT.

This chain uses TRBV5-1 with TRBJ1-5; D call uncertain. This CDR3 is built from 16 residues. Germline V gives CDR1 SGHRS, CDR2 YFSETQ. Trimming shortened V by 0 bases and J by 0 bases, and 10 bases separated the two germline ends. The DNA of the CDR3 is TGCGCCAGCAGCTTGGATTCAACAGTTAGCAATCAGCCCCAGCATTTT. Translated: CASSLDSTVSNQPQHF.

The chain uses TRBV29-1 and TRBJ2-1, with 9 positions matching TRBD2. The junction had 16 bases not matched to a gene; V was cut back by 7 bases and J by 6 bases. The CDR3 is 16 residues long. Germline V gene data show CDR1 as SQVTM and CDR2 as ANQGSEA. For the CDR3, the DNA is TGCAGCGGGGAGGGGTCGGCTAGCGGGACCTTCAATGAGCAGTTCTTC. It codes for CSGEGSASGTFNEQFF.

The chain couples TRBV7-9 to TRBJ1-1; D gene unclear. The V gene's germline CDR1 is SEHNR and CDR2 FQNEAQ (reference sequence). V was cut by 1 base and J by 1 base, with 7 bases left in between. The CDR3 spans 14 residues. The CDR3 here is CASSLEGGNTEAFF. The CDR3 region has the DNA TGTGCCAGCAGCTTAGAGGGAGGGAACACTGAAGCTTTCTTT.

This clone came up once. This sequence joins TRBV28 and TRBJ2-1; possible D gene TRBD2, 5 bases. The V gene's germline CDR1 is MDHEN and CDR2 SYDVKM. CDR3 length: 16 residues. Trimming took 3 bases from V and 7 from J, leaving 19 bases between them. Here the CDR3 DNA reads TGTGCCAGCAGTTTGCCGGGAATAGCCCCGAGTAATGAGCAGTTCTTC. Protein sequence: CASSLPGIAPSNEQFF.

The chain is built from TRBV6-6 and TRBJ1-1; a possible D gene is TRBD1 (5 bases). The CDR3 consists of 13 residues. Germline CDR1 reads MNHNY; CDR2 reads SVGAGI (reference sequence). With 11 bases removed from V and 0 bases from J, the gap between germline ends came to 13 bases. This chain's CDR3 is CAALRQMNTEAFF. For the CDR3, the DNA is TGTGCCGCCCTCCGACAGATGAACACTGAAGCTTTCTTT.

This clone was found a few times. The rearrangement uses TRBV5-5 and TRBJ2-4; 9 nucleotides align to TRBD1. The CDR3 loop spans 15 amino acids. In germline, CDR1 is SGHKS, CDR2 YYEKEE (reference sequence). Trimming took 4 bases from V and 6 from J; bases not matched to a gene: 8. The DNA for the CDR3 is TGTGCCAGCAGCCCGATGGGGGGACAGGGAAACATTCAGTACTTC. It is translated as CASSPMGGQGNIQYF.

The chain combines TRBV4-3 with TRBJ2-1; 10 nucleotides line up with TRBD2. V dropped 4 bases and J dropped 12; count of bases not matched to a gene: 9. Germline V gene lookup returns CDR1 LGHNA and CDR2 YSLEER. CDR3 length: 14 residues. CDR3 DNA sequence: TGCGCCAGCAGCCTAGCTAGCGGGAGTACTTGGCAGTTCTTC. Amino acid sequence: CASSLASGSTWQFF.

The rearrangement uses TRBV7-2 and TRBJ1-5; perhaps TRBD1 as D (5 bases). This CDR3 is 13 amino acids long. Germline V CDR1 and CDR2: SGHTA, FQGNSA. The V and J ends lost 3 bases and 7 bases respectively, with 10 bases between them. This CDR3 is CASSLAGRQPQHF. CDR3 nucleotide sequence: TGTGCCAGCAGCTTGGCAGGGAGGCAGCCCCAGCATTTT. Based on the CDR3 plus reference TRBV7-2 and TRBJ1-5, the full variable domain is GAGVSQSPSNKVTEKGKDVELRCDPISGHTALYWYRQSLGQGLEFLIYFQGNSAPDKSGLPSDRFSAERTGGSVSTLTIQRTQQEDSAVYLCASSLAGRQPQHFGDGTRLSIL.

The chain employs TRBV7-2 and TRBJ2-3; the D gene is possibly TRBD2 (6 bases). V lost 2 bases and J 0 bases, leaving 18 bases between the germline ends. This CDR3 is 18 amino acids long. CDR1 and CDR2 from the germline V gene are SGHTA and FQGNSA. The CDR3 DNA sequence: TGTGCCAGCAGCTTACGGGCCAGCCGGGGGACTAGCACAGATACGCAGTATTTT. Translated: CASSLRASRGTSTDTQYF.

The gene calls are TRBV10-3 and TRBJ2-5; D perhaps matches TRBD1 (6 bases). The germline V and J ends were trimmed by 2 bases and 1 base, with 11 bases remaining between them. Germline CDR1 ENHRY, CDR2 SYGVKD. The CDR3 length is 15 residues. DNA of the CDR3: TGTGCCATCAGTGAGGGACAGCCCAGCCAAGAGACCCAGTACTTC. It codes for CAISEGQPSQETQYF.

The J gene is TRBJ2-5, the V gene TRBV5-1; no clear D. Germline CDR1 and CDR2: SGHRS and YFSETQ. With 4 bases removed from V and 3 bases from J, the gap between germline ends came to 16 bases. The CDR3 is 15 amino acids. The CDR3, as DNA: TGCGCCAGCAGCACCGGGCCAGTGATGGAAGAGACCCAGTACTTC. It codes for CASSTGPVMEETQYF.

V is TRBV18 and J is TRBJ2-5, with D possibly TRBD1 on 6 matching bases. Trimming took off 5 bases at V and 5 bases at J, with 15 bases between the two ends. The CDR3 runs 14 residues. Germline V CDR1 and CDR2: KGHSH, LQKENI. In DNA form, the CDR3 reads TGTGCCAGCTCATCCGTGGACAGCTTGGAGACCCAGTACTTC. Protein product: CASSSVDSLETQYF.

This rearrangement joins TRBV11-2 to TRBJ1-1; possible D gene TRBD1, 5 bases. V dropped 5 bases and J dropped 14 bases, with 18 bases sitting between them. CDR3 size: 12 residues. Per the germline V gene, CDR1 is SGHAT and CDR2 is FQNNGV. The CDR3 coding sequence is TGTGCCAGCAGCCCGCGCCCCCTTTCAGGGTTCTTT. Translating it yields CASSPRPLSGFF.

The V gene is TRBV30, the J gene TRBJ1-2; no definite D call. V was clipped by 0 bases and J by 6 bases, with 11 bases between them. Germline assignment: CDR1 GTSNPN and CDR2 SVGIG (reference sequence). The CDR3 consists of 13 residues. CDR3 nucleotides: TGTGCCTGGAGTGTACGCTGGAGAAATGGCTACACCTTC. It yields the protein CAWSVRWRNGYTF.

The CDR3 loop reads CASSSGPANTEAFF. The CDR3 DNA is TGTGCCAGCAGCTCGGGACCGGCGAACACTGAAGCTTTCTTT. V is TRBV5-4 and J is TRBJ1-1, with D possibly matching TRBD1 (5 bases). CDR1 is SGHNT, CDR2 YYREEE, per germline (reference sequence). Deletions cut 3 bases from V and 1 base from J, with 10 bases between. This CDR3 has 14 residues.